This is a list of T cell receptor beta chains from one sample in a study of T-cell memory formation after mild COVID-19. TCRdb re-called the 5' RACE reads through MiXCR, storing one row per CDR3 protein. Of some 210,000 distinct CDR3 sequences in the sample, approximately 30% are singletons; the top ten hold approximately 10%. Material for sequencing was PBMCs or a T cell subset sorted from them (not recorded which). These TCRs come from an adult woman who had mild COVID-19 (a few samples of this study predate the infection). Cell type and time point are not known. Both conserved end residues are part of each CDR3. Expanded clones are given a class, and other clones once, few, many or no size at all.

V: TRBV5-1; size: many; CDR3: CASSLAGNTEAFF
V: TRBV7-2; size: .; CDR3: CASSPPGFPEAFF
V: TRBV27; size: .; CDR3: CASSSKGQPYEQYF
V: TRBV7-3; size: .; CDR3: CASSLGLAGATQYF
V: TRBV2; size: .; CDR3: CASRKGETQYF
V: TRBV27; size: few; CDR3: CASSFDRGNYEQYF
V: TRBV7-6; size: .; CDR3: CASSLATTGDTGELFF
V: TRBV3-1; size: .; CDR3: CASMGARTEAFF
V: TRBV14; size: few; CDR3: CASSQETQRKTQYF
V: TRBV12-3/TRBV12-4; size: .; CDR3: CASSLGEYTEAFF
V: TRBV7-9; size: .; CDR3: CASSLDRGSYTF
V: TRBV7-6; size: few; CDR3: CASSPSRGQPLYGYTF
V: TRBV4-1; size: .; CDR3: CASSLKPGHPNYGYTF
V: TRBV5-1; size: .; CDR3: CASSTGQGASDTQYF
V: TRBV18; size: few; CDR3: CASSREGGGYGYTF
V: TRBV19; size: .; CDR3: CASSLGTRVHEQYF
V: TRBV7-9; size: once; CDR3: CASSLRGQGYEQYF
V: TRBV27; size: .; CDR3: CASSSYPNGLTF
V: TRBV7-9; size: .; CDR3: CASTPTVQETQYF
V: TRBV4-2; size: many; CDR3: CASSQEGGRIYEQYF
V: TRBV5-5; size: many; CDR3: CASSWDFAYEQYF
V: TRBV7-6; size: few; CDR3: CASSLEAGTGGETQYF
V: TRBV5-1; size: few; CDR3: CASSLVGESYNEQFF
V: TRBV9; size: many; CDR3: CASSEKVDLLQETQYF
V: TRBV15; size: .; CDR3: CATSRDGLANYHESFF
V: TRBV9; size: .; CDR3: CASSPDGGQLRF
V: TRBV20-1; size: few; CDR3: CSAQGAANTGELFF
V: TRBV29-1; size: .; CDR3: CSVEQGVHEQFF
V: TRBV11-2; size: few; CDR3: CASTQYRDPYEQYF
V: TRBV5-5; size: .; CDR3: CASSLGLTSNQPQHF
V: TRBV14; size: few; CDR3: CASSHLRDRTYEQYF
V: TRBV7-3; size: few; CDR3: CASREGTATEAFF
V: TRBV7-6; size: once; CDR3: CASSLGSEEVAGELFF
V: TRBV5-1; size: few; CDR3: CASSFDSGRGEQYF
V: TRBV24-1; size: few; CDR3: CATSDKDRDTQYF
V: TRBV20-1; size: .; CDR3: CSARRTSGSYNEQFF
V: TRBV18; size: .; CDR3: CASSTGARTEAFF
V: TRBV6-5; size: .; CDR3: CASTPRQGGGPGNTQYF
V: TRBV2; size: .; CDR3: CASSLPGHYSTYEQYF
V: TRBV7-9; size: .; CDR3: CASSLGRTDYEQYF
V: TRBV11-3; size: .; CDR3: CASSPSGRSNEQFF
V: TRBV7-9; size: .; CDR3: CASSLIGDNSPLHF
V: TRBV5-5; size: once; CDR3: CASSFQVDTQYF
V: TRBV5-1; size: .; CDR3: CASSSGTTSTDTQYF
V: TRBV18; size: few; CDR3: CASSPTGTPQGQPQHF
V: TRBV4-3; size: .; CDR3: CASSHSPRGLLLSRVEQFF
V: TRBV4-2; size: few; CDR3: CASSRQTASGSSYEQYF
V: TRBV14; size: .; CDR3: CASSPRPMQETQYF
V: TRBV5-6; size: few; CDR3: CASSLLGGKNTEAFF
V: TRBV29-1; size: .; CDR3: CSAYWGRFISYTF
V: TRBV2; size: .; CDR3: CASSDGSQETQYF
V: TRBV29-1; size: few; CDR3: CSVEIGLHSYEQYF
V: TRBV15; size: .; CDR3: CATRGVGTYEQYF
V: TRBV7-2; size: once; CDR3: CASSLPRLDPSSYNEQFF
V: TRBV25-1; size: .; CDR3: CASSQRQGVLDEQFF